This is a list of T cell receptor beta chains from one sample in a study of cytomegalovirus exposure and HLA in healthy donors. Data came from immunoSEQ multiplex PCR; TCRdb stores just in-frame clones and leaves some out. The table lists 100,000 to 150,000 clones, 74% of them singletons. Source material: PBMCs. The origin of the receptors is a woman between 50 and 59 years old in good health and CMV-seropositive. Each CDR3 is given with its conserved first and last residue. A clone size is listed for some rows: how often the clone was seen (once, few, many), or a class if it is expanded.

clone size	V gene	J gene	CDR3 protein
NA	TRBV29-1	TRBJ2-7	CSVARGSSYEQYF
NA	TRBV6-4	TRBJ2-3	CASSLMARTATDTQYF
once	TRBV28	TRBJ2-6	CASSSTGDYSGANVLTF
NA	TRBV7-9	TRBJ2-7	CASSFGTGTSYEQYF
NA	TRBV5-6	TRBJ2-7	CASSAIPGQGAEQYF
NA	TRBV7-8	TRBJ2-5	CASKVSGQETQYF
NA	TRBV27	TRBJ1-2	CASSFIQGNYTF
once	TRBV14	TRBJ2-7	CASSQGISSYEQYF
NA	TRBV5-4	TRBJ1-1	CVGMDAGNTEAFF
few	TRBV7-6	TRBJ1-1	CASSLVGAENTEAFF
NA	TRBV30	TRBJ1-5	CAWSTSDRGGNQPQHF
NA	TRBV19	TRBJ1-2	CASTPRQGAPGYTF
NA	TRBV28	TRBJ2-1	CASRTGTINEQFF
once	TRBV29-1	TRBJ2-2	CSVDGGLNTGELFF
few	TRBV19	TRBJ2-4	CASSVLTGQAKNIQYF
NA	TRBV28	TRBJ1-2	CASSLGGQFYGYTF
NA	TRBV7-2	TRBJ2-3	CASSLASSTDTQYF
NA	TRBV15	TRBJ2-3	CATSRVRPGLAGTDTQYF
NA	TRBV23-1	TRBJ1-1	CASTLFAGGPNTEAFF
NA	TRBV2	TRBJ2-3	CAGGQGESDTQYF
NA	TRBV19	TRBJ2-1	CASRSGSSGNEQFF
NA	TRBV9	TRBJ2-7	CASSLLPDNSYEQYF
NA	TRBV19	TRBJ2-3	CASTSSSSGSADTQYF
NA	TRBV4-2	TRBJ1-3	CASSQAFGPFASGNTIYF
NA	TRBV5-8	TRBJ2-5	CASLAGENVETQYF
NA	TRBV28	TRBJ1-1	CASSFNPGMNTEAFF
NA	TRBV4-3	TRBJ2-3	CASSPSRSTDTQYF
NA	TRBV7-9	TRBJ2-3	CASSLATTDTQYF
once	TRBV5-1	TRBJ1-2	CASSEDWEGYTF
NA	TRBV25-1	TRBJ2-1	CASSEGQGAYNEQFF
few	TRBV2	TRBJ1-1	CASMAAGNPEAFF
NA	TRBV10-2	TRBJ1-2	CASSGTGGRASNYGYTF
NA	TRBV5-1	TRBJ2-7	CASSLDGQPAYEQYF
NA	TRBV9	TRBJ2-7	CASSAGTAYEQYF
NA	TRBV19	TRBJ2-5	CASSSDRGKKTQYF
NA	TRBV19	TRBJ2-3	CASSSGGAYTQYF
NA	TRBV4-3	TRBJ2-7	CASSQGSRGSYEQYF
NA	TRBV4-2	TRBJ1-1	CASSPGDRGQSEAFF
NA	TRBV18	TRBJ1-2	CASSPRGTGEMLASGYTF
NA	TRBV4-1	TRBJ1-4	CASSPRTANEKLFF
NA	TRBV6-4	TRBJ2-1	CASRKDRTSYNEQFF
NA	TRBV5-1	TRBJ1-1	CASSPQPTGKAFF
NA	TRBV13	TRBJ1-6	CASSPDRSGGSPLHF
NA	TRBV4-2	TRBJ2-7	CASSQDGTGVAYEQYF
NA	TRBV7-8	TRBJ2-5	CASSLTGASSETQYF
NA	TRBV18	TRBJ1-1	CASSTPQGKAFF
NA	TRBV6-5	TRBJ2-7	CASSNEGGGNEQYF
NA	TRBV5-1	TRBJ1-4	CASSSQGRGGEKLFF
once	TRBV29-1	TRBJ2-2	CSVRGGVSTGELFF
once	TRBV10-1	TRBJ2-7	CASIKRFSDSYEQYF
once	TRBV5-4	TRBJ2-5	CASSLTGEETQYF
NA	TRBV18	TRBJ1-5	CASSPLSPLTGGNQPQHF